This T cell receptor (beta chain) was obtained from a study of shared clonotypes between healthy human individuals. TCRdb's copy holds only in-frame clones and misses some; the assay was immunoSEQ multiplex PCR. The data show roughly 2.2 million clones, approximately 95% seen once. V trimming: 3 bases; J trimming: 5 bases; junction bases outside the gene matches: 15. The CDR3 sequence is 18 residues long. Looked up from germline, CDR1 is SGHVS and CDR2 is FNYEAQ. The sequence was obtained from a man younger than 30 in good health. Some clones in this sample may be carry-over from other donors' samples. Sequenced input: naive CD4+ T cells from PBMCs. Sample subset: CD45RA+ positively selected. The chain is built from TRBV7-6 and TRBJ2-1; the match to TRBD2 covers 8 bases. The CDR3 sequence: CASSFFKPLAGLDNEQFF. The CDR3 DNA sequence: TGTGCCAGCAGCTTCTTCAAACCTTTAGCGGGGCTTGACAATGAGCAGTTCTTC.